One sample yielded the 7 T cell receptor beta chains listed below, sequenced in a study of T-cell reconstitution after alpha-beta-depleted transplantation in children. Unique molecular identifiers were used in preparing the TCRbeta library. TCRdb called the PCR reads again in MiXCR, with one record for every CDR3 protein. The sample lists about 400,000 distinct CDR3 sequences, about a sixth seen once, with 25% to 30% in the top ten. The sample was PBMCs, mostly from graft donor cells, taken 360 days after TCRalphabeta/CD19-depleted stem cell transplant. The origin of the receptors is a boy younger than two who had a stem cell transplant for Wiskott-Aldrich syndrome, so the T cells may come from the graft donor.

This clonotype turned up a few times. The V call is TRBV12-3 or TRBV12-4, the J call TRBJ2-1; D might be TRBD2 (5 bases). This CDR3 is built from 15 residues. Trimming took off 6 bases at V and 7 bases at J, with 19 bases between the two ends. The CDR3 DNA sequence: TGTGCCAGCAGCTTTCAAGCCGGGGTTCGGAATGAGCAGTTCTTC. Amino acid sequence: CASSFQAGVRNEQFF.

This clonotype has only a few counts. The rearrangement links TRBV28 to TRBJ2-5, with D unresolved. Between the trimmed V and J ends, which lost 2 bases and 5 bases, there was a span of 12 bases. The germline V gene encodes CDR1 MDHEN and CDR2 SYDVKM. The CDR3 runs to 14 residues. CDR3 sequence reads: CASSLPMEVETQYF. The CDR3 nucleotides are TGTGCCAGCAGTTTACCCATGGAAGTGGAGACCCAGTACTTC.

V usage is TRBV4-3 and J usage is TRBJ2-2; D unclear. There are 14 residues in the CDR3. The V and J ends lost 6 bases and 7 bases respectively, with 15 bases between them. Germline CDR1 is LGHNA and CDR2 is YSLEER. This CDR3 reads CASRAQEYRGELFF. CDR3 DNA sequence: TGCGCCAGCAGGGCCCAGGAATACCGCGGGGAGCTGTTTTTT.

The genes are TRBV3-1 and TRBJ2-5; 8 bases agree with TRBD2. Germline CDR1 and CDR2: LGHDT and YNNKEL (reference sequence). This CDR3 region has 17 residues. The junction had 8 bases not matched to a gene; V was cut back by 1 base and J by 1 base. The CDR3 sequence: CASSQGNSGVSQETQYF. The CDR3 bases are TGTGCCAGCAGCCAAGGGAATAGCGGGGTGTCCCAAGAGACCCAGTACTTC.

This clonotype came up a few times. The CDR3 sequence is CASSRDTINIQYF. CDR3 sequence (DNA): TGTGCCAGCAGCCGGGACACAATAAACATTCAGTACTTC. The gene calls are TRBV2 and TRBJ2-4, with a possible D match to TRBD1 (6 bases). Germline V gives CDR1 SNHLY, CDR2 FYNNEI. The CDR3 runs to 13 residues. Trimming removed 6 bases from V and 6 bases from J, with 12 bases in between.

The J gene is TRBJ2-7, the V gene TRBV5-1; 7 bases match TRBD1. This CDR3 contains 16 residues. Trimming removed 2 bases from V and 0 bases from J; junction bases left unmatched: 8. CDR1 is SGHRS, CDR2 YFSETQ, per germline. The CDR3 coding sequence is TGCGCCAGCAGCTTCTACCAAAGGGGGCTCTCCTACGAGCAGTACTTC. This encodes CASSFYQRGLSYEQYF.

This clonotype was found a few times. CDR3 amino acids: CASSLRPWTKSPGELFF. CDR3 DNA sequence: TGTGCCAGCAGCTTACGCCCCTGGACTAAAAGCCCCGGGGAGCTGTTTTTT. The chain carries TRBV11-2 and TRBJ2-2; a possible D gene is TRBD2 (6 bases). Deletions cut 2 bases from V and 6 bases from J, with 19 bases between. The CDR3 runs 17 residues. Germline lookup yields CDR1 SGHAT and CDR2 FQNNGV.